This T cell receptor beta chain comes out of a study of cytomegalovirus exposure and HLA in healthy donors. Points from the study as a whole: Reports indicate that TCR beta sequences accurately predicted the HLA-A and HLA-B alleles of most subjects. The authors confirmed in vitro that a few CMV-associated chains were specific for CMV antigens. Most TCR sequences were uncommon, yet certain public TCRs appeared in many donors.

Each donor was nominally healthy when sampled (though unrecorded immune exposures were likely). About this clone itself: Its antigen is currently unknown.

V dropped 4 bases and J dropped 4 bases, with 14 bases sitting between them. The CDR3 has 14 residues. CDR1 is SGHNT and CDR2 is YYREEE in the germline V gene (reference sequence). Primers for the PCR totalled 60 Vbeta and 13 Jbeta. The table came from immunoSEQ multiplex PCR; TCRdb's copy has only in-frame clones and leaves some out. Its listing shows about 170,000 clones. The chain has TRBV5-4 and TRBJ1-2, with D hard to call. This receptor was obtained from a woman aged 55-70 years in good health and CMV-seronegative. The sequenced sample consisted of PBMCs. CDR3 amino acids: CASSASYESYGYTF. The CDR3 bases are TGTGCCAGCAGCGCCTCTTATGAGTCCTATGGCTACACCTTC.